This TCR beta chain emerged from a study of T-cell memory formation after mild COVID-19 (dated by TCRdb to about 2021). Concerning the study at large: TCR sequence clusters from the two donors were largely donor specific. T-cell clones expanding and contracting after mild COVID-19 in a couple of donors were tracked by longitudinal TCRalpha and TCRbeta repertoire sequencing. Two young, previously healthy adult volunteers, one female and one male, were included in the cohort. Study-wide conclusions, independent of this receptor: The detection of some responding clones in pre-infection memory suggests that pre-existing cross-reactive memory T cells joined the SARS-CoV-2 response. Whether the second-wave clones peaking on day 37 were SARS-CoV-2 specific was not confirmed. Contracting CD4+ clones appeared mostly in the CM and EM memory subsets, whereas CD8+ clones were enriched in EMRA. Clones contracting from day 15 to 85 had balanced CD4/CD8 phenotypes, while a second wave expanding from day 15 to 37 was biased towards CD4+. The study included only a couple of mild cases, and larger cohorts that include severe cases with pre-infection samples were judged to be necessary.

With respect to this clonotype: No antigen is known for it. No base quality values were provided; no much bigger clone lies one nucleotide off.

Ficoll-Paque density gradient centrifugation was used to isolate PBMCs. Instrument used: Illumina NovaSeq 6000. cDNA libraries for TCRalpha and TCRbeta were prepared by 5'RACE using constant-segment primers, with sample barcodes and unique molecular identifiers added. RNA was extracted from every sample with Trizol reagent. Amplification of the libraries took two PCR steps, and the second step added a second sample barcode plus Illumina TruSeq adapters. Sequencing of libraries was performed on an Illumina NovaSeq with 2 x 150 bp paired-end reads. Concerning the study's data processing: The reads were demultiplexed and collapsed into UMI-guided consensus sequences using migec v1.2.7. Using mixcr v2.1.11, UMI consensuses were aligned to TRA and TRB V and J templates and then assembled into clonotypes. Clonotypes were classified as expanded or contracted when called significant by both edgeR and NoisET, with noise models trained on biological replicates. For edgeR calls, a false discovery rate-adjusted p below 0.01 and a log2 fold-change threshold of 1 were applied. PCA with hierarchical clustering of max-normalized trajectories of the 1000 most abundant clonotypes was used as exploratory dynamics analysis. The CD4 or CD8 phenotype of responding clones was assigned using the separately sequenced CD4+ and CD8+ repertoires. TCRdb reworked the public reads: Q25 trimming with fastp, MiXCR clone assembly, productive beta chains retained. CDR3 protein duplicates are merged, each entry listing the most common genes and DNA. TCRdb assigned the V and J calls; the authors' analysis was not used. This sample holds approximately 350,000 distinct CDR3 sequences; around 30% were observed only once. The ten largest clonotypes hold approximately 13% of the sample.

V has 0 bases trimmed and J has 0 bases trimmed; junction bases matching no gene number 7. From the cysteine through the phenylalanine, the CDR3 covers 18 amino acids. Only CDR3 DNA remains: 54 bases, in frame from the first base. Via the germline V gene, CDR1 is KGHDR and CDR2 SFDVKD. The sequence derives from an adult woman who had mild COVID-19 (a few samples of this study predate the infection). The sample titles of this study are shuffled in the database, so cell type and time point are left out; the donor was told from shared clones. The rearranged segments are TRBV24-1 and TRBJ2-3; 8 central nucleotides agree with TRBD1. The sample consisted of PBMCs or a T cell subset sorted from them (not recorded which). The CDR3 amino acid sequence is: CATSDLGDRPLSTDTQYF. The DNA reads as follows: TGTGCCACCAGTGATTTGGGGGACAGGCCCTTGAGCACAGATACGCAGTATTTT.